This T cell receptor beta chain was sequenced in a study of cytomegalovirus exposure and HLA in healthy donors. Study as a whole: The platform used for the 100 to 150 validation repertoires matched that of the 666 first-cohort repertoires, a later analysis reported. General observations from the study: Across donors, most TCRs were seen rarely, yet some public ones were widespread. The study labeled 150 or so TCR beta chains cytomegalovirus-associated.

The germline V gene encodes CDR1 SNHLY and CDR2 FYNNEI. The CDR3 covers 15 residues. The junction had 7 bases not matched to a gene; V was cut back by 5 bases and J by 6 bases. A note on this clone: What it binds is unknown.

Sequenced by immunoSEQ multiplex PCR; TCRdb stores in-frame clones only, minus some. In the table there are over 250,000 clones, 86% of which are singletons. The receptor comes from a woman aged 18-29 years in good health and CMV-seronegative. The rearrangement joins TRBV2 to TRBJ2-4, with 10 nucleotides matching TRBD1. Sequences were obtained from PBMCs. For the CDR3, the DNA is TGTGCCAGCAGTTTAACGACAGGGGGCAGAAACATTCAGTACTTC. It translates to CASSLTTGGRNIQYF.